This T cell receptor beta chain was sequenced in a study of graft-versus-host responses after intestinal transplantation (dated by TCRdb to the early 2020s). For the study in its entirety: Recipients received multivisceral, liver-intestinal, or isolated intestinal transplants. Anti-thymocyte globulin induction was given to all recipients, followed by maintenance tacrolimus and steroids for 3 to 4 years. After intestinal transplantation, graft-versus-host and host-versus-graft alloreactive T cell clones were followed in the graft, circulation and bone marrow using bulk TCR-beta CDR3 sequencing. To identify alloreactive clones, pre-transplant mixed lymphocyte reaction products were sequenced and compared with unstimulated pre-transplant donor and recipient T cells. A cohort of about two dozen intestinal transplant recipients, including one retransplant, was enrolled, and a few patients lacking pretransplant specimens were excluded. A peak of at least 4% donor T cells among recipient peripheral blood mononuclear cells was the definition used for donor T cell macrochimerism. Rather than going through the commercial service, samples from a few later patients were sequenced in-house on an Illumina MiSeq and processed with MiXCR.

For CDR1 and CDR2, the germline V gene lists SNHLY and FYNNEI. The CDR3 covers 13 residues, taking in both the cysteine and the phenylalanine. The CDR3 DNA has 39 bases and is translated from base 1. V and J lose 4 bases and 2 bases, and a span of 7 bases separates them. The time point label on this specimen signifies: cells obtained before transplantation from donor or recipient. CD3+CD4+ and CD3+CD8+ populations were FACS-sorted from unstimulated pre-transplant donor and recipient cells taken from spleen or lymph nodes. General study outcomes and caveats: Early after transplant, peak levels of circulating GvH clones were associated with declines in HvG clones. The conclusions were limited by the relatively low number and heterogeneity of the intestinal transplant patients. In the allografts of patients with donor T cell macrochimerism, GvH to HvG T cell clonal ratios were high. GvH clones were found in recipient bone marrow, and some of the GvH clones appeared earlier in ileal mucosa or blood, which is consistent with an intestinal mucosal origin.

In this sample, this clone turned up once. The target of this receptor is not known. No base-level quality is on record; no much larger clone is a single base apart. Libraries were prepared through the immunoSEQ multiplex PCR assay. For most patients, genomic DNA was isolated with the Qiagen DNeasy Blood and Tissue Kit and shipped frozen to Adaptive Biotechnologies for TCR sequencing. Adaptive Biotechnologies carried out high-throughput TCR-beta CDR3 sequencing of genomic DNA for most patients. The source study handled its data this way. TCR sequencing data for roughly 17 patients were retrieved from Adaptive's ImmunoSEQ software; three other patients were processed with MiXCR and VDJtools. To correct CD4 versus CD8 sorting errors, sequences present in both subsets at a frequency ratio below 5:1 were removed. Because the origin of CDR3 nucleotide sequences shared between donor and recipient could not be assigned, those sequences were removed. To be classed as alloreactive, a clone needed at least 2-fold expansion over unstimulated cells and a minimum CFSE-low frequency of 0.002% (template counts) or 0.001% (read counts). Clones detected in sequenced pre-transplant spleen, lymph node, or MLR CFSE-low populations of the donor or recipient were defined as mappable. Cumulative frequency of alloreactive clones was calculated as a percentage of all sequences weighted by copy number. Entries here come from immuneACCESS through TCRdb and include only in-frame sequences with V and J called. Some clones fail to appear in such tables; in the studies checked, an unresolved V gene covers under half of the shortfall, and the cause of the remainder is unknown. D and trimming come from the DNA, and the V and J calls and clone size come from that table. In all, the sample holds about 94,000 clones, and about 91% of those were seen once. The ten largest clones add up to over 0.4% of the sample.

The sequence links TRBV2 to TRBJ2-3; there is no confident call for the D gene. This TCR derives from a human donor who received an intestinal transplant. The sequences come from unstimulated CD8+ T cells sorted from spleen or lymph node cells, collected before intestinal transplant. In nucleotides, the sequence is TGTGCCAGCAGTGTAAAATTCACAGATACGCAGTATTTT. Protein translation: CASSVKFTDTQYF.